These 14 T cell receptor beta chains were all obtained from the same sample, sequenced in a study of CD8 T cells in ankylosing spondylitis. Each CDR3 protein gets one entry after TCRdb re-called the 5' RACE reads with MiXCR. The table has some 200,000 distinct CDR3 sequences, 9.5% to 15% seen once. Sequencing was performed on blood, either unsorted or a sorted T cell fraction (not recorded which). The receptors originated from a male donor with ankylosing spondylitis or in good health (not recorded which).

This chain links TRBV13 with TRBJ2-7; TRBD2 aligns across 9 bases. The CDR3 has 15 amino acids. Unmatched junction bases numbered 5, after V lost 5 bases and J lost 0 bases. Per germline, CDR1 PRHDT and CDR2 FYEKMQ (reference sequence). The CDR3 protein is CASSPGTSLSYEQYF. For the CDR3, the DNA is TGTGCCAGCAGCCCCGGGACTAGCCTCTCCTACGAGCAGTACTTC. The variable domain in full, with the rest retrieved from reference TRBV13 and TRBJ2-7, is AAGVIQSPRHLIKEKRETATLKCYPIPRHDTVYWYQQGPGQDPQFLISFYEKMQSDKGSIPDRFSAQQFSDYHSELNMSSLELGDSALYFCASSPGTSLSYEQYFGPGTRLTVT.

This clonotype has more than one count but fewer than ten. The chain employs TRBV6-1 and TRBJ2-7; 7 bases match TRBD2. The CDR3 contains 13 residues. Germline CDR1 and CDR2: MNHNS and SASEGT. V trimming: 8 bases; J trimming: 2 bases; junction bases outside the gene matches: 6. The CDR3 is CASRDGGTYEQYF. CDR3 in DNA: TGTGCCAGCCGGGACGGGGGGACCTACGAGCAGTACTTC.

V is TRBV20-1 and J is TRBJ2-7; TRBD2 might be the D (5 bases). The CDR3 sequence is 11 residues long. Germline values: CDR1 DFQATT, CDR2 SNEGSKA (reference sequence). V was trimmed by 5 bases and J by 5 bases, leaving 10 bases between them. CDR3 region: CSAPAGHEQYF. The DNA for the CDR3 is TGCAGTGCTCCCGCGGGTCACGAGCAGTACTTC.

The chain couples TRBV6-5 to TRBJ2-7; no clear D. Germline CDR1 is MNHEY and CDR2 is SVGAGI. CDR3 length: 11 amino acids. V was pared by 5 bases and J by 5 bases, with 7 bases between. The CDR3 sequence: CASSQFNEQYF. The CDR3 coding sequence is TGTGCCAGCAGTCAGTTTAACGAGCAGTACTTC.

This clonotype was seen more than once but under ten times. This chain joins TRBV11-3 and TRBJ2-7; the D gene is possibly TRBD1 (6 bases). The CDR3 contains 15 residues. With 3 bases removed from V and 2 bases from J, the gap between germline ends came to 14 bases. Germline lookup yields CDR1 SGHNT and CDR2 YENEEA. The CDR3 here is CASSFGGDTAYEQYF. The CDR3 coding sequence is TGTGCCAGCAGCTTTGGTGGGGACACGGCCTACGAGCAGTACTTC.

The CDR3 sequence is CSARAGEGTDTQYF. CDR3 nucleotides: TGCAGTGCTAGAGCTGGAGAGGGGACAGATACGCAGTATTTT. This sequence joins TRBV20-1 and TRBJ2-3; perhaps D is TRBD1 or TRBD2 (5 bases each). There are 14 residues in the CDR3. Germline values: CDR1 DFQATT, CDR2 SNEGSKA (reference sequence). With 1 base removed from V and 3 bases from J, the gap between germline ends came to 11 bases.

By frequency in the sample, this clonotype is medium-sized. The chain couples TRBV11-2 to TRBJ1-2; a possible D gene is TRBD1 (5 bases). The germline gives CDR1 SGHAT, CDR2 FQNNGV. The CDR3 totals 15 residues. V was shortened by 0 bases and J by 4 bases, with 12 bases between the two germline ends. In DNA form, the CDR3 reads TGTGCCAGCAGCTTAGAAGTCGGGGACGTCTATGGCTACACCTTC. Encoded protein: CASSLEVGDVYGYTF.

This chain links TRBV20-1 with TRBJ2-1, with D perhaps TRBD2 (7 bases). V was cut by 1 base and J by 2 bases, with 18 bases left in between. Germline V gene lookup returns CDR1 DFQATT and CDR2 SNEGSKA (reference sequence). The CDR3 has 17 amino acids. The CDR3 is CSARVVVAGAAYNEQFF. DNA of the CDR3: TGCAGTGCTAGAGTTGTGGTGGCGGGGGCAGCCTACAATGAGCAGTTCTTC.

Only a few counts were recorded for this clonotype. The CDR3 nucleotides read TGTGCCAGCAGCTCCCGACAGGGATACACCGGGGAGCTGTTTTTT. Amino acids: CASSSRQGYTGELFF. The chain carries TRBV7-6 and TRBJ2-2, with 7 bases matching TRBD1. The J segment lost 3 bases and the V segment lost 4 bases, leaving 5 bases of the junction unmatched. This CDR3 has 15 amino acids. Germline CDR1 and CDR2: SGHVS and FNYEAQ.

This clonotype has more than one count but fewer than ten. The rearrangement links TRBV5-1 to TRBJ2-7; 8 nucleotides match TRBD1. The V and J ends lost 0 bases and 7 bases, in that order; junction bases with no gene match: 9. Per the germline V gene, CDR1 is SGHRS and CDR2 is YFSETQ. This CDR3 contains 15 residues. CDR3 in DNA: TGCGCCAGCAGCTTGGACGGGACAGGCCCGGTGGAGCAGTACTTC. Encoded protein: CASSLDGTGPVEQYF. Supplemented by reference TRBV5-1 and TRBJ2-7, the full variable domain reads KAGVTQTPRYLIKTRGQQVTLSCSPISGHRSVSWYQQTPGQGLQFLFEYFSETQRNKGNFPGRFSGRQFSNSRSEMNVSTLELGDSALYLCASSLDGTGPVEQYFGPGTRLTVT.

This clonotype was recorded many times. The chain has TRBV4-2 and TRBJ2-1, with D uncertain. V was pared by 0 bases and J by 10 bases, with 4 bases between. Per germline, CDR1 LGHNA and CDR2 YNFKEQ. The CDR3 spans 11 residues. The CDR3 DNA follows: TGTGCCAGCAGCCAAGAGGCCGAGCAGTTCTTC. Translating it yields CASSQEAEQFF.

This clonotype occurred many times. The gene calls are TRBV12-3 or TRBV12-4 and TRBJ1-1; D may be TRBD1 (5 bases). Trimming took off 3 bases at V and 7 bases at J, with 9 bases between the two ends. The CDR3 is 12 amino acids. CDR3 sequence (DNA): TGTGCCAGCAGTTTTTCCGGGGGTGAAGCTTTCTTT. This encodes CASSFSGGEAFF.

The chain combines TRBV21-1 with TRBJ1-1. TRBV21-1 is noted as a pseudogene. The CDR3 is 14 residues long. The CDR3 sequence: CASSNHSTNTEAFF. DNA for the CDR3: TGTGCCAGCAGCAACCACAGTACTAACACTGAAGCTTTCTTT.

The rearrangement links TRBV6-5 to TRBJ2-7; weak D call: TRBD1 (5 bases). The CDR3 sequence is 10 residues long. Looked up from germline, CDR1 is MNHEY and CDR2 is SVGAGI. The CDR3 bases are TGTGCCAGCAGCCCCCCCCAGGGCCCTGTC. This sequence encodes CASSPPQGPV.